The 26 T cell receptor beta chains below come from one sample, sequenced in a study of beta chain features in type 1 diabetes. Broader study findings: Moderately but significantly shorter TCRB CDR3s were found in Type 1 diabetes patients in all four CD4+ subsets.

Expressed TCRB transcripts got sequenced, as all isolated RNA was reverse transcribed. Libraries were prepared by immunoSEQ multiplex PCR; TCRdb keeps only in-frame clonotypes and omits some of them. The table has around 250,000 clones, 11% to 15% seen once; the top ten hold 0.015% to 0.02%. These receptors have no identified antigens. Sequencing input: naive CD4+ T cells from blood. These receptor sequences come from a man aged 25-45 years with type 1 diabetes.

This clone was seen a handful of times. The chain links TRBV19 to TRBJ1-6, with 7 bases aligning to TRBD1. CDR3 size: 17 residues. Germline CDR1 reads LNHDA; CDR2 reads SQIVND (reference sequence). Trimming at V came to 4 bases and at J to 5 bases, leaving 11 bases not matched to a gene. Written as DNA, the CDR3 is TGTGCCAGTAGTAGCTGGGACAGACCAAGAGATAATTCACCCCTCCACTTT. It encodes CASSSWDRPRDNSPLHF.

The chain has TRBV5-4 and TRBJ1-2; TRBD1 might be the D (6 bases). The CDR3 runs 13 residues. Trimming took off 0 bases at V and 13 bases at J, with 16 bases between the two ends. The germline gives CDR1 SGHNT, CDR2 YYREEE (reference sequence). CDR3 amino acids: CASSLGGQDSCTF. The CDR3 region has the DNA TGTGCCAGCAGCTTGGGGGGGCAGGACAGTTGCACCTTC.

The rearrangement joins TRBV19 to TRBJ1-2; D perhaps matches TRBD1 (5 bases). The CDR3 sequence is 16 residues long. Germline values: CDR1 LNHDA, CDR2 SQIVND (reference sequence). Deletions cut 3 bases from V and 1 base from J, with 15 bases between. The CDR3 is CASSMSGGSDNYGYTF. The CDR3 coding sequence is TGTGCCAGTAGTATGTCGGGGGGGTCCGATAACTATGGCTACACCTTC.

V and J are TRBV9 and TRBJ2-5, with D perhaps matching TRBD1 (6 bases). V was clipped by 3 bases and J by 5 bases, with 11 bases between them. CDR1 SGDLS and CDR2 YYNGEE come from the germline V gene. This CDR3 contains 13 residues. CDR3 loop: CASSAAGVETQYF. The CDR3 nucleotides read TGTGCCAGCAGCGCCGCAGGGGTGGAGACCCAGTACTTC.

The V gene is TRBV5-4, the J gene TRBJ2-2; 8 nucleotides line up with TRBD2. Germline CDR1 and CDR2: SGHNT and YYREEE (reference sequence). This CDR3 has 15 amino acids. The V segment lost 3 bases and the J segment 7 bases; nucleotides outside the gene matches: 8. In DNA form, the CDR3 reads TGTGCCAGCAGCTCCGGGAGGGGCCGGGGCGGGGAGCTGTTTTTT. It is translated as CASSSGRGRGGELFF.

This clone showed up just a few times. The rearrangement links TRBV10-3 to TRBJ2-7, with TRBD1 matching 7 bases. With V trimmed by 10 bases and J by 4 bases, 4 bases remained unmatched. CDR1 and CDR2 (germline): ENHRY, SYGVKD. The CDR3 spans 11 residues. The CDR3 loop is CATQGDYEQYF. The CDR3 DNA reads TGTGCCACCCAGGGGGATTACGAGCAGTACTTC.

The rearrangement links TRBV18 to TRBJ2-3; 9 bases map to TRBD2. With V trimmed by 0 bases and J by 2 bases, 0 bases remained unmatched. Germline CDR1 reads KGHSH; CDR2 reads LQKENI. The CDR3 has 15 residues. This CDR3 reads CASSPPGLATDTQYF. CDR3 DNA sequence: TGTGCCAGCTCACCACCGGGACTAGCCACAGATACGCAGTATTTT.

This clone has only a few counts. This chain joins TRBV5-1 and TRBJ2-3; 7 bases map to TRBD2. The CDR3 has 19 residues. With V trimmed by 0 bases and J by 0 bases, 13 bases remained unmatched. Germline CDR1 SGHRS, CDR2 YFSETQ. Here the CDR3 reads CASSLAPVESRGSTDTQYF. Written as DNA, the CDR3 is TGCGCCAGCAGCTTGGCCCCCGTTGAGTCGCGGGGGAGCACAGATACGCAGTATTTT.

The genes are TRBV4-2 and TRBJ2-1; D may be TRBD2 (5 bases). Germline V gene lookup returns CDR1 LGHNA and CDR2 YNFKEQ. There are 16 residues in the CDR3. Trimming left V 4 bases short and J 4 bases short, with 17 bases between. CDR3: CASSPSAADLYNEQFF. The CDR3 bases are TGTGCCAGCAGCCCCTCCGCCGCGGACTTATACAATGAGCAGTTCTTC.

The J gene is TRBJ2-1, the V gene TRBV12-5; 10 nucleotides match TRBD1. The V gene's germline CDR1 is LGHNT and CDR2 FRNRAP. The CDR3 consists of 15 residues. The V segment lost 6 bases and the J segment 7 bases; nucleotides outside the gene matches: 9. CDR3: CASGKGDRGFNEQFF. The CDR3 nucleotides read TGTGCTAGTGGCAAGGGGGACAGGGGATTTAATGAGCAGTTCTTC.

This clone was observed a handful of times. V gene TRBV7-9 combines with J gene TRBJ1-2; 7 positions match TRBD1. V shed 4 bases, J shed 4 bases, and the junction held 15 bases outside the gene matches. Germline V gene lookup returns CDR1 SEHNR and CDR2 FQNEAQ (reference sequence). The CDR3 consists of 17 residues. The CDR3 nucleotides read TGTGCCAGCAGCTCCGACCCCGACAGGGCTCGTCTCTATGGCTACACCTTC. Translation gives CASSSDPDRARLYGYTF. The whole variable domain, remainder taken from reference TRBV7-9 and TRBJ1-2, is DTGVSQNPRHKITKRGQNVTFRCDPISEHNRLYWYRQTLGQGPEFLTYFQNEAQLEKSRLLSDRFSAERPKGSFSTLEIQRTEQGDSAMYLCASSSDPDRARLYGYTFGSGTRLTVV.

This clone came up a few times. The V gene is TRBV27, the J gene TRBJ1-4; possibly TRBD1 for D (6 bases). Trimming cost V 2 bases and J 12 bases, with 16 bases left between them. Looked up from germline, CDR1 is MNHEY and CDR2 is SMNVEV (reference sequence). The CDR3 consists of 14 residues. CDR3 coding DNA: TGTGCCAGCAGTTTACACGGACAGTCGGTAGAACTGTTTTTT. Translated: CASSLHGQSVELFF.

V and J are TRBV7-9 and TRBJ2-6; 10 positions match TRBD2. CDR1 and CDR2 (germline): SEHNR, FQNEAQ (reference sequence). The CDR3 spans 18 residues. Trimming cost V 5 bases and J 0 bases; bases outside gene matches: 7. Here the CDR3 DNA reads TGTGCCAGCAGCCCAAGGACTAGCGGTACCTCTGGGGCCAACGTCCTGACTTTC. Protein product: CASSPRTSGTSGANVLTF.

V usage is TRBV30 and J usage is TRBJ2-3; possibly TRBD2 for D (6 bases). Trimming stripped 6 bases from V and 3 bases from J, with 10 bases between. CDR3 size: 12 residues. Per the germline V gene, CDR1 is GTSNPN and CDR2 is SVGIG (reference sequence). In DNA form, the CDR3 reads TGTGCCTGTACCGGGGGAACAGATACGCAGTATTTT. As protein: CACTGGTDTQYF.

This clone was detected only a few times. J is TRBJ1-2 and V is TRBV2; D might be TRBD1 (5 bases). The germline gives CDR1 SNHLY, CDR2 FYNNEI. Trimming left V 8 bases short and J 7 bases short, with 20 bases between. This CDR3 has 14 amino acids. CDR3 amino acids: CASPKDAGGGGYTF. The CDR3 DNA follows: TGTGCCAGCCCCAAGGACGCCGGGGGTGGTGGCTACACCTTC.

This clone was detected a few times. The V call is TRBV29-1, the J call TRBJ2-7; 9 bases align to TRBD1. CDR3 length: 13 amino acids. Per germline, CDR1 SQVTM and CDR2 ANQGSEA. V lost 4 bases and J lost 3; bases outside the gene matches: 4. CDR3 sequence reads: CSVARDRDYEQYF. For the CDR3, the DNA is TGCAGCGTTGCCCGGGACAGGGACTACGAGCAGTACTTC.

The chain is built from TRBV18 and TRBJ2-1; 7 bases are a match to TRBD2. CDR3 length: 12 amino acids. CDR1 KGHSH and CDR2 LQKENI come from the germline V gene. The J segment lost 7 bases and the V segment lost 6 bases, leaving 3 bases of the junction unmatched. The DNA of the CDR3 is TGTGCCAGCTCGGGGGGGGAGAATGAGCAGTTCTTC. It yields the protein CASSGGENEQFF.

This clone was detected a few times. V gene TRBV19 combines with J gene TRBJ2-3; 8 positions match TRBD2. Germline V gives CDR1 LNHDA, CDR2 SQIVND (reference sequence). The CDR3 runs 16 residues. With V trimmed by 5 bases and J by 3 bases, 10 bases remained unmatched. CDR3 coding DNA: TGTGCCAGTAGTGTACTAGCGGCTAGAGGTACAGATACGCAGTATTTT. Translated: CASSVLAARGTDTQYF.

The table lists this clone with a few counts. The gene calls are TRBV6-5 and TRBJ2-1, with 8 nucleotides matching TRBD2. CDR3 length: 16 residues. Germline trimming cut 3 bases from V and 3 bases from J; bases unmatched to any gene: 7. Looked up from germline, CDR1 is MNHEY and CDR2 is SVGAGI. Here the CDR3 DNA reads TGTGCCAGCAGTTATTCCGGGACTAGGGTCTACAATGAGCAGTTCTTC. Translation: CASSYSGTRVYNEQFF.

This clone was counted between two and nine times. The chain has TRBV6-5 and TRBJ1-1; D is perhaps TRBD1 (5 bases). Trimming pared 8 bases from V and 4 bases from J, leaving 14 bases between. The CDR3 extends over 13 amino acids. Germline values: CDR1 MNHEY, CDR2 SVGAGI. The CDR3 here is CASGRGRVTEAFF. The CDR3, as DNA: TGTGCCAGCGGACGCGGCAGGGTCACTGAAGCTTTCTTT.

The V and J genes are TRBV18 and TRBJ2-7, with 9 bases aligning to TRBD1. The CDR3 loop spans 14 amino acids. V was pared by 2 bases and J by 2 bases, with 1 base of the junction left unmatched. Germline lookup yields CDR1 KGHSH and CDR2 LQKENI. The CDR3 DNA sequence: TGTGCCAGCTCACCAACAGGGGGCCCCTACGAGCAGTACTTC. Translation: CASSPTGGPYEQYF.

This CDR3 is CASGLGQGSQPQHF. As DNA, the CDR3 is TGTGCTAGTGGCCTGGGACAGGGATCTCAGCCCCAGCATTTT. V and J are TRBV12-5 and TRBJ1-5; 9 nucleotides match TRBD1. The germline V gene encodes CDR1 LGHNT and CDR2 FRNRAP. This CDR3 is built from 14 residues. V dropped 6 bases and J dropped 6; count of bases not matched to a gene: 6.

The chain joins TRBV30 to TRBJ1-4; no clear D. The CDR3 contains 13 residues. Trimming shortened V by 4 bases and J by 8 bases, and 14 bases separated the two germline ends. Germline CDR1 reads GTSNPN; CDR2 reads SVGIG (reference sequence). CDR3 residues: CAWTNLSGEKLFF. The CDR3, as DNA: TGTGCCTGGACAAACCTGTCTGGCGAAAAACTGTTTTTT.

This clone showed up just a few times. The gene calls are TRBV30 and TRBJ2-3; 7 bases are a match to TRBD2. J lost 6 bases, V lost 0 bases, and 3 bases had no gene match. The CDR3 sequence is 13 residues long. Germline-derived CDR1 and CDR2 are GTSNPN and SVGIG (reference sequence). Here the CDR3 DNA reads TGTGCCTGGAGTGTGGGACTACAGGATACGCAGTATTTT. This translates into CAWSVGLQDTQYF. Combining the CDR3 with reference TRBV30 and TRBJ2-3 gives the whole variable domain SQTIHQWPATLVQPVGSPLSLECTVEGTSNPNLYWYRQAAGRGLQLLFYSVGIGQISSEVPQNLSASRPQDRQFILSSKKLLLSDSGFYLCAWSVGLQDTQYFGPGTRLTVL.

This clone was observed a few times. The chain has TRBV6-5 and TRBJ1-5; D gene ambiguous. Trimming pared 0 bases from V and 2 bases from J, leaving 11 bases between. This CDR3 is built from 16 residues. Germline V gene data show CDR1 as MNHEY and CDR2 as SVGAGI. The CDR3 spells CASSYSSREGNQPQHF. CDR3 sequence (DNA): TGTGCCAGCAGTTACTCGAGTCGAGAGGGCAATCAGCCCCAGCATTTT.

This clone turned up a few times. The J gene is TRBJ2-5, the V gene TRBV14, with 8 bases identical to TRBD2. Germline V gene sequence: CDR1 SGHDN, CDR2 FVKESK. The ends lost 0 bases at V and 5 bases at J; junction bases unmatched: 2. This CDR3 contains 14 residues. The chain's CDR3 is CASSQEASGETQYF. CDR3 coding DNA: TGTGCCAGCAGCCAAGAGGCTAGCGGGGAGACCCAGTACTTC.